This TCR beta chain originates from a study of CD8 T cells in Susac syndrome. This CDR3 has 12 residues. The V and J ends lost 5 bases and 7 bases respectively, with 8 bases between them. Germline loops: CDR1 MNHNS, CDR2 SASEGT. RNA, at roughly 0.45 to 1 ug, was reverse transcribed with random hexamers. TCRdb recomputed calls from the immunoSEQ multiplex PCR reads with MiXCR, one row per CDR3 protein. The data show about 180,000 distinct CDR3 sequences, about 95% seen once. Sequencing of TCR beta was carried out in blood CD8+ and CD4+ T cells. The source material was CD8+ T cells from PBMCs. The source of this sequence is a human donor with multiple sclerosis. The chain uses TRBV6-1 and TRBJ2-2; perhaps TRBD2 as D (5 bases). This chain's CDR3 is CASSYEGGELFF. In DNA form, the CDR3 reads TGTGCCAGCAGTTATGAGGGCGGGGAGCTGTTTTTT.